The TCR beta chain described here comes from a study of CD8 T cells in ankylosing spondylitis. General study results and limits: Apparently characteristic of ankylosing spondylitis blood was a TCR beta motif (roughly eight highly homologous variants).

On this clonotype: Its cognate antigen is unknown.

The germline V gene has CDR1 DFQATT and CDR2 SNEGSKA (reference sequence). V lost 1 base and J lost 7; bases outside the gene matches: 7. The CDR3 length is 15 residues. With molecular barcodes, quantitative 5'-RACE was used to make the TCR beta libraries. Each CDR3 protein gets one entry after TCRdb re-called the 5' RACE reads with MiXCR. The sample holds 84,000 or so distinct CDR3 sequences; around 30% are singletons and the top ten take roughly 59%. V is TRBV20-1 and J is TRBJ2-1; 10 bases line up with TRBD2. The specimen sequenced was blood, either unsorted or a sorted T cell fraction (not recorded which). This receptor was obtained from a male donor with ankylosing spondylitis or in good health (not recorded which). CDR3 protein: CSARGTSGEANEQFF. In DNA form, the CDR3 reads TGCAGTGCTAGAGGGACTAGCGGTGAGGCGAATGAGCAGTTCTTC.